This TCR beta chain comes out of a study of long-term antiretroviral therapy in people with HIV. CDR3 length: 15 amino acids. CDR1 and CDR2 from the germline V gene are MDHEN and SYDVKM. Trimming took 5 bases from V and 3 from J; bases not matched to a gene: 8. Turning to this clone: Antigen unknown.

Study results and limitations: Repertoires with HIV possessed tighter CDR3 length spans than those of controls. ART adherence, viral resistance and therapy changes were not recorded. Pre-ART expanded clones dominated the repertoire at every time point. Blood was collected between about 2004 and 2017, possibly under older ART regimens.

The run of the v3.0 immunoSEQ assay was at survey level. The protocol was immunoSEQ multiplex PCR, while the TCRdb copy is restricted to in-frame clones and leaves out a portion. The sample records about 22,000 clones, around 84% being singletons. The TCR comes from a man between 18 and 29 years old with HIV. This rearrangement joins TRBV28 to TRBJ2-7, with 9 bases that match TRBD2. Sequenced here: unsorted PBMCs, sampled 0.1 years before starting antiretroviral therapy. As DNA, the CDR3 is TGTGCCAGCAGTCTGGTGCTAGCGGGATTCTACGAGCAGTACTTC. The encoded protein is CASSLVLAGFYEQYF.